The 30 T cell receptor beta chains listed next were all sequenced from one sample in a study of T cell responses to AZD1222 COVID-19 vaccine. Sequencing used immunoSEQ multiplex PCR; TCRdb keeps in-frame clones, though not all of them. The repertoire consists of 83,000 or so clones, with 85% to 90% occurring once and the leading ten covering roughly 4.5%. The sequences come from peripheral blood, collected on day 0 of MenACWY control vaccination. These receptors were taken from an adult in good health.

The chain combines TRBV24-1 with TRBJ1-5; 8 bases are shared with TRBD1. This CDR3 contains 16 residues. Unmatched junction bases numbered 4, after V lost 3 bases and J lost 1 base. Germline V lookup: CDR1 KGHDR, CDR2 SFDVKD. Here the CDR3 reads CATSDPGTGSNQPQHF. CDR3 nucleotide sequence: TGTGCCACCAGTGATCCCGGGACAGGAAGCAATCAGCCCCAGCATTTT.

The rearrangement uses TRBV2 and TRBJ1-2; the D is unclear. Germline CDR1 and CDR2: SNHLY and FYNNEI. V was clipped by 7 bases and J by 8 bases, with 11 bases between them. The CDR3 contains 11 residues. The CDR3 region has the DNA TGTGCCAGCAACGGCGGGCTCGGCTACACCTTC. Protein: CASNGGLGYTF.

This clone was counted once. V gene TRBV5-1 combines with J gene TRBJ2-1; D assignment may be TRBD1 or TRBD2 (6 bases each). V was shortened by 4 bases and J by 2 bases, with 13 bases between the two germline ends. Germline V gene lookup returns CDR1 SGHRS and CDR2 YFSETQ. The length of the CDR3 is 15 residues. This CDR3 is CASSSGRGPYNEQFF. CDR3 in DNA: TGCGCCAGCAGCAGCGGTCGGGGGCCCTACAATGAGCAGTTCTTC.

This chain uses TRBV28 with TRBJ2-1, with TRBD2 matching 10 bases. Per the germline V gene, CDR1 is MDHEN and CDR2 is SYDVKM. J was trimmed by 1 base and V by 10 bases; bases with no gene match: 7. This CDR3 is 15 amino acids long. The CDR3: CATDLTSGSYNEQFF. The CDR3 DNA reads TGTGCCACCGATTTGACTAGCGGGTCCTACAATGAGCAGTTCTTC. The complete variable domain, with remaining parts taken from reference TRBV28 and TRBJ2-1, reads DVKVTQSSRYLVKRTGEKVFLECVQDMDHENMFWYRQDPGLGLRLIYFSYDVKMKEKGDIPEGYSVSREKKERFSLILESASTNQTSMYLCATDLTSGSYNEQFFGPGTRLTVL.

The chain carries TRBV28 and TRBJ1-1, with 9 positions matching TRBD1. Germline trimming cut 1 base from V and 4 bases from J; bases unmatched to any gene: 7. Germline V gene lookup returns CDR1 MDHEN and CDR2 SYDVKM. The CDR3 covers 16 residues. The CDR3 loop reads CASSLFGQGHGTEAFF. The CDR3 DNA reads as TGTGCCAGCAGTTTATTCGGACAGGGGCACGGCACTGAAGCTTTCTTT.

The gene calls are TRBV28 and TRBJ1-2; D remains unclear. This CDR3 region has 12 residues. The V gene's germline CDR1 is MDHEN and CDR2 SYDVKM. Trimming took 5 bases from V and 6 from J, leaving 10 bases between them. Written as DNA, the CDR3 is TGTGCCAGCAGTCCAGTCTGGGATGGCTACACCTTC. It translates to CASSPVWDGYTF.

V is TRBV7-9 and J is TRBJ1-1; no firm D call. Germline loops: CDR1 SEHNR, CDR2 FQNEAQ (reference sequence). This CDR3 has 13 amino acids. V lost 3 bases to trimming and J lost 4 bases, with 9 bases between them. CDR3 DNA: TGTGCCAGCAGCTTCTTGCGGGGCACTGAAGCTTTCTTT. Translation: CASSFLRGTEAFF. The variable domain in full, with the rest retrieved from reference TRBV7-9 and TRBJ1-1, is DTGVSQNPRHKITKRGQNVTFRCDPISEHNRLYWYRQTLGQGPEFLTYFQNEAQLEKSRLLSDRFSAERPKGSFSTLEIQRTEQGDSAMYLCASSFLRGTEAFFGQGTRLTVV.

In this sample, this clone turned up once. The chain joins TRBV2 to TRBJ1-2, with 9 bases identical to TRBD1. This CDR3 has 14 residues. Trimming cost V 8 bases and J 0 bases; bases outside gene matches: 4. Germline V gene sequence: CDR1 SNHLY, CDR2 FYNNEI. CDR3 protein: CASGGQGANYGYTF. The CDR3 nucleotides read TGTGCCAGCGGGGGACAGGGAGCTAACTATGGCTACACCTTC. Complete variable domain (other parts from reference TRBV2 and TRBJ1-2): EPEVTQTPSHQVTQMGQEVILRCVPISNHLYFYWYRQILGQKVEFLVSFYNNEISEKSEIFDDQFSVERPDGSNFTLKIRSTKLEDSAMYFCASGGQGANYGYTFGSGTRLTVV.

The chain has TRBV28 and TRBJ2-7; maybe TRBD2 (5 bases). The CDR3 has 15 residues. Trimming pared 8 bases from V and 1 base from J, leaving 18 bases between. In germline, CDR1 is MDHEN, CDR2 SYDVKM. CDR3 sequence (DNA): TGTGCCAGCGAACCTGCCTCGGAGCGGTCCTACGAGCAGTACTTC. Translating it yields CASEPASERSYEQYF.

The chain recombines TRBV5-1 with TRBJ1-3, with D maybe TRBD1 (5 bases). There are 14 residues in the CDR3. CDR1 is SGHRS and CDR2 is YFSETQ in the germline V gene. The germline V and J ends were trimmed by 4 bases and 3 bases, with 11 bases remaining between them. This CDR3 reads CASSRGTDGNTIYF. The CDR3 coding sequence is TGCGCCAGCAGCCGAGGGACCGATGGAAACACCATATATTTT.

The chain has TRBV7-8 and TRBJ1-3; D is unresolved. This CDR3 is built from 14 residues. V was pared by 4 bases and J by 4 bases, with 11 bases between. Germline CDR1 SGHVS, CDR2 FQNEAQ. The CDR3 sequence: CASSSGVNGNTIYF. The CDR3 DNA is TGTGCCAGCAGCTCTGGGGTGAACGGAAACACCATATATTTT.

V and J are TRBV19 and TRBJ1-5; 7 bases match TRBD1. Germline assignment: CDR1 LNHDA and CDR2 SQIVND (reference sequence). The CDR3 spans 15 residues. V lost 5 bases to trimming and J lost 6 bases; unmatched junction nucleotides: 10. CDR3 sequence: CASSLFGTDIQPQHF. DNA for the CDR3: TGTGCCAGTAGTCTCTTCGGGACAGATATTCAGCCCCAGCATTTT.

The CDR3 here is CASSSGDRERLAQETQYF. The CDR3, as DNA: TGTGCCAGCAGCTCGGGGGACAGGGAACGACTCGCTCAAGAGACCCAGTACTTC. The chain has TRBV7-2 and TRBJ2-5; 9 bases match TRBD1. The V and J ends lost 4 bases and 2 bases, in that order; junction bases with no gene match: 14. The CDR3 is made up of 18 amino acids. Germline lookup yields CDR1 SGHTA and CDR2 FQGNSA.

The gene calls are TRBV7-8 and TRBJ1-2, with D unclear. Between the trimmed V and J ends, which lost 8 bases and 0 bases, there was a span of 13 bases. CDR1 is SGHVS and CDR2 is FQNEAQ in the germline V gene. This CDR3 is built from 14 residues. CDR3: CASAGEGANYGYTF. DNA of the CDR3: TGTGCCAGCGCCGGGGAGGGAGCTAACTATGGCTACACCTTC. Together with reference TRBV7-8 and TRBJ1-2, the CDR3 gives the full variable domain: GAGVSQSPRYKVAKRGQDVALRCDPISGHVSLFWYQQALGQGPEFLTYFQNEAQLDKSGLPSDRFFAERPEGSVSTLKIQRTQQEDSAVYLCASAGEGANYGYTFGSGTRLTVV.

The V and J genes are TRBV7-2 and TRBJ1-2; D is perhaps TRBD1 (5 bases). With 3 bases removed from V and 4 bases from J, the gap between germline ends came to 12 bases. There are 14 residues in the CDR3. Germline V gene data show CDR1 as SGHTA and CDR2 as FQGNSA. The CDR3 nucleotides read TGTGCCAGCAGCTTGGGGGGACGCAGCTATGGCTACACCTTC. Its translation: CASSLGGRSYGYTF.

This clone was recorded only once. The chain uses TRBV13 and TRBJ2-7; tentatively, D is TRBD1 (7 bases). V gave up 5 bases and J gave up 6 bases, with 14 bases separating them. CDR1 PRHDT and CDR2 FYEKMQ come from the germline V gene (reference sequence). The length of the CDR3 is 13 residues. CDR3 DNA: TGTGCCAGCAGCCGGAGGGGGCTAGGCGAGCAGTACTTC. The encoded protein is CASSRRGLGEQYF. The entire variable domain, with the rest obtained from reference TRBV13 and TRBJ2-7, is as follows: AAGVIQSPRHLIKEKRETATLKCYPIPRHDTVYWYQQGPGQDPQFLISFYEKMQSDKGSIPDRFSAQQFSDYHSELNMSSLELGDSALYFCASSRRGLGEQYFGPGTRLTVT.

The gene calls are TRBV28 and TRBJ1-2; possible D gene TRBD1, 5 bases. The CDR3 sequence is 11 residues long. Deletions cut 2 bases from V and 10 bases from J, with 8 bases between. CDR1 is MDHEN and CDR2 is SYDVKM in the germline V gene. CDR3 loop: CASSLLGHYTF. The CDR3 DNA reads TGTGCCAGCAGTTTACTCGGACACTACACCTTC.

The rearrangement joins TRBV29-1 to TRBJ1-3, with 10 positions matching TRBD1. The ends lost 6 bases at V and 4 bases at J; junction bases unmatched: 3. The CDR3 length is 13 residues. Germline CDR1 reads SQVTM; CDR2 reads ANQGSEA. The CDR3 protein is CSVGTGVGNTIYF. CDR3 bases: TGCAGCGTCGGGACAGGGGTGGGAAACACCATATATTTT. Full variable domain (outside the CDR3, taken from reference TRBV29-1 and TRBJ1-3): SAVISQKPSRDICQRGTSLTIQCQVDSQVTMMFWYRQQPGQSLTLIATANQGSEATYESGFVIDKFPISRPNLTFSTLTVSNMSPEDSSIYLCSVGTGVGNTIYFGEGSWLTVV.

There are a few counts of this clone. The V and J genes are TRBV23-1 and TRBJ2-7, with D tentatively TRBD1 (6 bases). TRBV23-1 is sorted into the ORF group, with uncertain function. V was clipped by 0 bases and J by 2 bases, with 11 bases between them. The CDR3 sequence is 15 residues long. CDR3 amino acids: CASSQSGALAYEQYF. The DNA for the CDR3 is TGCGCCAGCAGTCAATCGGGGGCGCTAGCCTACGAGCAGTACTTC.

This clone was observed a single time. Here the CDR3 DNA reads TGTGCCAGTTCCGACAGGGGGGGCGAGCAGTACTTC. As protein: CASSDRGGEQYF. The J gene is TRBJ2-7, the V gene TRBV18, with 9 bases aligning to TRBD1. V trimming: 9 bases; J trimming: 6 bases; junction bases outside the gene matches: 6. The CDR3 covers 12 residues. Germline-derived CDR1 and CDR2 are KGHSH and LQKENI.

A note on this clone: The germline gene is not matched at one end of the junction; a read error may be the cause. CDR3 DNA sequence: TGTGTCAGCCTGACAGGGGGCGACACAGATACGCAGTATTTT. Translated: CVSLTGGDTDTQYF. The chain is built from TRBV2 and TRBJ2-3, with 10 bases fitting TRBD1. The V gene's germline CDR1 is SNHLY and CDR2 FYNNEI. CDR3 length equals 14 residues.

The chain uses TRBV18 and TRBJ2-5, with D perhaps matching TRBD1 (5 bases). Deletions cut 5 bases from V and 2 bases from J, with 12 bases between. The CDR3 totals 14 residues. CDR1 and CDR2 from the germline V gene are KGHSH and LQKENI. CDR3 DNA: TGTGCCAGCTCAGCTGACAAGGGGCAAGAGACCCAGTACTTC. Translated, it gives CASSADKGQETQYF.

The J gene is TRBJ1-3, the V gene TRBV30; D possibly corresponds to TRBD1 (5 bases). V lost 0 bases to trimming and J lost 0 bases, with 15 bases between them. This CDR3 has 17 amino acids. Germline V CDR1 and CDR2: GTSNPN, SVGIG (reference sequence). The DNA of the CDR3 is TGTGCCTGGAGTGTACAGGAGGGACTACCCTCTGGAAACACCATATATTTT. This gives the protein CAWSVQEGLPSGNTIYF.

The rearrangement uses TRBV3-1 (or the pseudogene TRBV3-2) and TRBJ1-1; D remains ambiguous. Trimming pared 3 bases from V and 1 base from J, leaving 12 bases between. The CDR3 extends over 15 amino acids. Germline CDR1 reads LGHDT; CDR2 reads YNNKEL (reference sequence). CDR3 protein: CASSQGGTPNTEAFF. CDR3 sequence (DNA): TGTGCCAGCAGCCAGGGAGGTACACCGAACACTGAAGCTTTCTTT.

The chain couples TRBV7-9 to TRBJ1-3; tentative D call: TRBD1 (5 bases). The CDR3 covers 17 residues. In germline, CDR1 is SEHNR, CDR2 FQNEAQ (reference sequence). V gave up 5 bases and J gave up 1 base, with 18 bases separating them. This CDR3 is CASSPSVLDTSGNTIYF. The CDR3 coding sequence is TGTGCCAGCAGCCCCAGCGTTCTGGACACGTCTGGAAACACCATATATTTT.

The chain combines TRBV7-2 with TRBJ1-5; the D gene is possibly TRBD1 (5 bases). Trimming left V 2 bases short and J 6 bases short, with 14 bases between. The length of the CDR3 is 15 residues. Germline V gene data show CDR1 as SGHTA and CDR2 as FQGNSA. As DNA, the CDR3 is TGTGCCAGCAGCTTATCGAGGGGTAACGGTCAGCCCCAGCATTTT. It translates to CASSLSRGNGQPQHF. Supplemented by reference TRBV7-2 and TRBJ1-5, the full variable domain reads GAGVSQSPSNKVTEKGKDVELRCDPISGHTALYWYRQSLGQGLEFLIYFQGNSAPDKSGLPSDRFSAERTGGSVSTLTIQRTQQEDSAVYLCASSLSRGNGQPQHFGDGTRLSIL.

This clone appeared once. V usage is TRBV29-1 and J usage is TRBJ2-5; D remains unclear. The CDR3 runs to 14 residues. V lost 4 bases, J lost 4 bases, and 16 bases lay in between. Germline CDR1 and CDR2: SQVTM and ANQGSEA. The DNA for the CDR3 is TGCAGCGTTGTGGGCGCACCCTGGGGAGAGACCCAGTACTTC. Protein sequence: CSVVGAPWGETQYF.

The rearrangement links TRBV19 to TRBJ1-5; D possibly corresponds to TRBD1 (5 bases). The CDR3 runs to 15 residues. Germline V gene data show CDR1 as LNHDA and CDR2 as SQIVND (reference sequence). Trimming pared 9 bases from V and 3 bases from J, leaving 18 bases between. The CDR3 sequence: CASRRQGGDNQPQHF. In nucleotides, the CDR3 is TGTGCCAGCAGGCGCCAGGGAGGGGACAATCAGCCCCAGCATTTT.

The rearrangement joins TRBV21-1 to TRBJ1-6. TRBV21-1 is annotated as a pseudogene. This CDR3 spans 15 amino acids. CDR3 amino acids: CASIYTSSYNSPLHF. The CDR3 nucleotides read TGTGCCAGCATCTACACCAGCTCCTATAATTCACCCCTCCACTTT.

This clone was picked up one time. CDR3 in DNA: TGCGCCAGCAGCCAAGGTGCCGGGGGCGAGAGCACAGATACGCAGTATTTT. Encoded protein: CASSQGAGGESTDTQYF. This chain connects TRBV4-3 to TRBJ2-3; D may correspond to TRBD1 or TRBD2 (6 bases each). The V gene lost 1 base and the J gene lost 0 bases, with 14 bases spanning the gap. The CDR3 runs 17 residues. The germline CDR1 and CDR2 sequences are LGHNA and YSLEER.